The 28 T cell receptor beta chains below all came from one sample that was sequenced in a study of response to subunit inactivated influenza vaccine. TCRdb re-derived calls from the RT-PCR reads in MiXCR, one entry per CDR3 protein. The table lists around 580,000 distinct CDR3 sequences, about 14% of them singletons, with around 10% in the top ten. Here the sequenced sample was PBMCs from blood, taken about 13 days after vaccination. The receptors were sampled from a man aged 50 to 60 who received an inactivated influenza vaccine.

This clonotype was counted at least ten times. The rearrangement uses TRBV29-1 and TRBJ1-1, with 9 bases identical to TRBD1. This CDR3 has 14 amino acids. With 6 bases clipped from V and 4 bases from J, the junction kept 9 bases outside the gene matches. The germline CDR1 and CDR2 sequences are SQVTM and ANQGSEA. The CDR3 sequence is CSVRTGGRGTEAFF. In nucleotides, the CDR3 is TGCAGCGTCCGTACAGGGGGCAGGGGCACTGAAGCTTTCTTT.

J is TRBJ2-5 and V is TRBV6-2 or TRBV6-3; D gene unclear. Germline V gives CDR1 MNHEY, CDR2 SVGEGT. CDR3 length equals 13 residues. V was cut by 4 bases and J by 0 bases, with 6 bases left in between. The DNA of the CDR3 is TGTGCCAGCAGTTTTGAGTACCAAGAGACCCAGTACTTC. This sequence encodes CASSFEYQETQYF.

V is TRBV7-9 and J is TRBJ2-3; D ambiguous. The V end was cut by 5 bases, the J end by 5 bases, with 5 bases between. The CDR3 contains 11 residues. Germline V lookup: CDR1 SEHNR, CDR2 FQNEAQ (reference sequence). CDR3 region: CASSAKDTQYF. The CDR3 region has the DNA TGTGCCAGCAGCGCCAAAGATACGCAGTATTTT.

This chain joins TRBV7-8 and TRBJ2-3; the match to TRBD1 covers 11 bases. The CDR3 covers 14 residues. V dropped 5 bases and J dropped 5; count of bases not matched to a gene: 3. Germline lookup yields CDR1 SGHVS and CDR2 FQNEAQ. The CDR3 reads CASSLDRGRDTQYF. The CDR3, as DNA: TGTGCCAGCAGCCTGGACAGGGGGCGAGATACGCAGTATTTT. The entire variable domain, with the rest obtained from reference TRBV7-8 and TRBJ2-3, is as follows: GAGVSQSPRYKVAKRGQDVALRCDPISGHVSLFWYQQALGQGPEFLTYFQNEAQLDKSGLPSDRFFAERPEGSVSTLKIQRTQQEDSAVYLCASSLDRGRDTQYFGPGTRLTVL.

This clonotype occurred a few times. The chain carries TRBV12-3 or TRBV12-4 and TRBJ2-3, with D uncertain. The CDR3 has 12 residues. Trimming cost V 6 bases and J 5 bases, with 9 bases left between them. Written as DNA, the CDR3 is TGTGCCAGCAGGCGACATTTAGATACGCAGTATTTT. Residues: CASRRHLDTQYF.

This sequence joins TRBV4-1 and TRBJ1-6, with D possibly matching TRBD1 (6 bases). This CDR3 spans 18 amino acids. V lost 1 base to trimming and J lost 7 bases, with 20 bases between them. Germline CDR1 reads MGHRA; CDR2 reads YSYEKL. CDR3 DNA sequence: TGCGCCAGCAGCCAAGCGAAGCCCCAGGGGACGAACAATTCACCCCTCCACTTT. Its protein product is CASSQAKPQGTNNSPLHF.

The sample holds a few counts of this clonotype. The chain joins TRBV6-5 to TRBJ2-3; D might be TRBD1 or TRBD2, each matching 5 bases. The ends were cut back, 2 bases at V and 1 base at J, with 7 bases in the middle. Germline-derived CDR1 and CDR2 are MNHEY and SVGAGI. The CDR3 has 14 amino acids. The CDR3: CASSYGGRTDTQYF. In DNA, the CDR3 is TGTGCCAGCAGTTACGGGGGTCGCACAGATACGCAGTATTTT.

This clonotype was picked up many times. The V gene is TRBV29-1, the J gene TRBJ1-1, with D unresolved. Germline CDR1 is SQVTM and CDR2 is ANQGSEA. V lost 5 bases, J lost 5 bases, and 18 bases lay in between. The CDR3 has 14 amino acids. The CDR3 sequence is CSVFETTPTTEAFF. CDR3 DNA sequence: TGCAGCGTTTTCGAGACGACTCCAACGACTGAAGCTTTCTTT.

This clonotype was picked up a small number of times. V and J are TRBV18 and TRBJ2-4; 11 bases agree with TRBD1. CDR1 KGHSH and CDR2 LQKENI come from the germline V gene. V lost 0 bases, J lost 0 bases, and 4 bases stayed unmatched. The CDR3 spans 18 residues. The DNA of the CDR3 is TGTGCCAGCTCACCACCGGACAGGGGGCCCCTAGCCAAAAACATTCAGTACTTC. Translated: CASSPPDRGPLAKNIQYF.

V gene TRBV18 combines with J gene TRBJ2-7; D may be TRBD1 (5 bases). The CDR3 loop spans 14 amino acids. Germline V gives CDR1 KGHSH, CDR2 LQKENI. Trimming left V 2 bases short and J 4 bases short, with 12 bases between. The CDR3 is CASSPMGRRYEQYF. In nucleotides, the CDR3 is TGTGCCAGCTCACCAATGGGGCGTAGGTACGAGCAGTACTTC.

This clonotype was counted only a few times. The chain employs TRBV12-3 or TRBV12-4 and TRBJ1-3, with 7 bases matching TRBD1. The CDR3 extends over 15 amino acids. The junction had 5 bases not matched to a gene; V was cut back by 6 bases and J by 0 bases. Here the CDR3 reads CASRQQGISGNTIYF. The CDR3 DNA reads as TGTGCCAGCAGACAACAGGGGATCTCTGGAAACACCATATATTTT.

This clonotype was observed at least ten times. The genes are TRBV30 and TRBJ2-7; D possibly corresponds to TRBD1 (5 bases). The CDR3 has 14 residues. Germline CDR1 reads GTSNPN; CDR2 reads SVGIG (reference sequence). Trimming pared 0 bases from V and 2 bases from J, leaving 11 bases between. As DNA, the CDR3 is TGTGCCTGGAGTGTGGGCATAGGGGCCTACGAGCAGTACTTC. This gives the protein CAWSVGIGAYEQYF. The full variable domain, completed using reference TRBV30 and TRBJ2-7, is SQTIHQWPATLVQPVGSPLSLECTVEGTSNPNLYWYRQAAGRGLQLLFYSVGIGQISSEVPQNLSASRPQDRQFILSSKKLLLSDSGFYLCAWSVGIGAYEQYFGPGTRLTVT.

The V and J genes are TRBV7-9 and TRBJ2-7; D gene unclear. The CDR3 extends over 12 amino acids. Germline V gene data show CDR1 as SEHNR and CDR2 as FQNEAQ (reference sequence). V was shortened by 3 bases and J by 5 bases, with 8 bases between the two germline ends. For the CDR3, the DNA is TGTGCCAGCAGCTTGGGGTTCCACGAGCAGTACTTC. Translation gives CASSLGFHEQYF.

The chain is built from TRBV28 and TRBJ1-4; D perhaps matches TRBD1 (5 bases). The V and J ends lost 5 bases and 2 bases respectively, with 18 bases between them. The CDR3 loop spans 17 amino acids. Germline values: CDR1 MDHEN, CDR2 SYDVKM. The CDR3 bases are TGTGCCAGCAGTGCGCCGCAAGGGAAGGGGACTAATGAAAAACTGTTTTTT. The encoded protein is CASSAPQGKGTNEKLFF.

This clonotype was seen a handful of times. The chain couples TRBV4-2 to TRBJ2-7; D possibly matches TRBD1 or TRBD2 (5 bases each). Trimming shortened V by 4 bases and J by 0 bases, and 16 bases separated the two germline ends. This CDR3 region has 16 residues. Germline lookup yields CDR1 LGHNA and CDR2 YNFKEQ. CDR3 bases: TGTGCCAGCAGCCCGGGGACCAAACGAAGCTCCTACGAGCAGTACTTC. It codes for CASSPGTKRSSYEQYF.

The chain uses TRBV11-1 and TRBJ2-2, with D tentatively TRBD2 (6 bases). The V and J ends lost 6 bases and 1 base respectively, with 21 bases between them. Germline CDR1 SGHAT, CDR2 FQDESV (reference sequence). The CDR3 extends over 18 amino acids. CDR3: CASSTTLAAVQNTGELFF. The CDR3 bases are TGTGCCAGCAGTACGACACTAGCAGCCGTCCAGAACACCGGGGAGCTGTTTTTT.

The DNA of the CDR3 is TGTGCCAGCAGCTACCCTAGCGGAAGAGACGAGCAGTACTTC. Its translation: CASSYPSGRDEQYF. The chain links TRBV7-9 to TRBJ2-7; 7 bases are a match to TRBD2. Germline V lookup: CDR1 SEHNR, CDR2 FQNEAQ (reference sequence). The V segment lost 4 bases and the J segment 5 bases; nucleotides outside the gene matches: 8. This CDR3 spans 14 amino acids.

The sample holds many counts of this clonotype. The rearrangement joins TRBV29-1 to TRBJ2-3; no clear D gene. In germline, CDR1 is SQVTM, CDR2 ANQGSEA. The CDR3 runs to 13 residues. Trimming took off 7 bases at V and 6 bases at J, with 17 bases between the two ends. This chain's CDR3 is CSASGALGDTQYF. The CDR3, as DNA: TGCAGCGCCAGTGGCGCCTTGGGGGATACGCAGTATTTT.

This clonotype has a handful of counts. The chain couples TRBV6-2 or TRBV6-3 to TRBJ1-5; 8 nucleotides line up with TRBD1. From germline, CDR1 is MNHEY and CDR2 SVGEGT. The CDR3 is 13 amino acids. J gave up 4 bases and V 9 bases, and 5 bases lay outside the gene matches. The CDR3 sequence is CASGQGLNQPQHF. The CDR3 coding sequence is TGTGCCAGTGGACAGGGTTTAAATCAGCCCCAGCATTTT.

Details on this clonotype: At one of its ends the junction is not consistent with the germline gene, which may arise from a read error. This rearrangement joins TRBV5-1 to TRBJ1-6; 7 bases are a match to TRBD1. The CDR3 loop spans 14 amino acids. Per the germline V gene, CDR1 is SGHRS and CDR2 is YFSETQ. In DNA, the CDR3 is TGCCCCAGCAGCATTGACAGGGCTGAATCACCCCTCCACTTT. It specifies CPSSIDRAESPLHF.

This clonotype was counted only a few times. The gene calls are TRBV6-5 and TRBJ2-1; tentatively, D is TRBD1 or TRBD2 (5 bases each). V was cut by 2 bases and J by 16 bases, with 18 bases left in between. The germline CDR1 and CDR2 sequences are MNHEY and SVGAGI. The CDR3 has 13 residues. The CDR3 coding sequence is TGTGCCAGCAGTTACGGCCATAACGGGGACCTTTTCTTC. It specifies CASSYGHNGDLFF.

This clonotype was seen more than once but under ten times. V and J are TRBV9 and TRBJ2-2; D remains unclear. The CDR3 is 16 residues long. The germline V gene encodes CDR1 SGDLS and CDR2 YYNGEE. V lost 0 bases and J lost 6, with 15 bases in between. The CDR3 loop is CASSVGVGLIAGELFF. CDR3 sequence (DNA): TGTGCCAGCAGCGTAGGAGTAGGTTTGATCGCCGGGGAGCTGTTTTTT.

V usage is TRBV10-3 and J usage is TRBJ2-3; possibly TRBD2 for D (5 bases). CDR1 is ENHRY, CDR2 SYGVKD, per germline. V was shortened by 8 bases and J by 4 bases, with 7 bases between the two germline ends. The CDR3 has 11 amino acids. The CDR3 DNA reads TGTGCCATCCGAGGGTCAGATACGCAGTATTTT. It specifies CAIRGSDTQYF.

This clonotype was observed a handful of times. The genes are TRBV6-1 and TRBJ2-7, with TRBD1 matching 9 bases. The CDR3 length is 14 residues. The ends lost 8 bases at V and 3 bases at J; junction bases unmatched: 8. The germline V gene has CDR1 MNHNS and CDR2 SASEGT. The CDR3 DNA follows: TGTGCCAGCGGGGGTTCGACAGGGGGCTACGAGCAGTACTTC. This sequence encodes CASGGSTGGYEQYF.

The rearrangement uses TRBV7-3 and TRBJ2-3; perhaps TRBD2 as D (6 bases). V lost 3 bases and J 6 bases, leaving 13 bases between the germline ends. CDR1 SGHTA and CDR2 FQGTGA come from the germline V gene. CDR3 size: 14 residues. In nucleotides, the CDR3 is TGTGCCAGCAGCTTCAACGGGAGAGAGGATACGCAGTATTTT. This codes for CASSFNGREDTQYF.

The chain is built from TRBV5-1 and TRBJ1-2, with D uncertain. The germline V and J ends were trimmed by 0 bases and 4 bases, with 10 bases remaining between them. Germline lookup yields CDR1 SGHRS and CDR2 YFSETQ. This CDR3 contains 14 residues. CDR3 sequence reads: CASSLGAESYGYTF. CDR3 in DNA: TGCGCCAGCAGCTTGGGGGCAGAGAGCTATGGCTACACCTTC.

This clonotype has just a few counts. This sequence joins TRBV7-9 and TRBJ2-5, with D perhaps assigned TRBD1 or TRBD2 (5 bases each). Trimming shortened V by 5 bases and J by 0 bases, and 13 bases separated the two germline ends. Germline V CDR1 and CDR2: SEHNR, FQNEAQ (reference sequence). The CDR3 length is 15 residues. DNA for the CDR3: TGTGCCAGCAGCCCCCGGGACCCGTACCAAGAGACCCAGTACTTC. This sequence encodes CASSPRDPYQETQYF.

This clonotype was seen only a few times. The chain's CDR3 is CAISERPDTEAFF. CDR3 coding DNA: TGTGCCATCAGTGAGAGGCCCGACACTGAAGCTTTCTTT. This chain uses TRBV10-3 with TRBJ1-1, with D uncertain. The V gene's germline CDR1 is ENHRY and CDR2 SYGVKD. Trimming left V 2 bases short and J 3 bases short, with 7 bases between. CDR3 size: 13 residues.